This T cell receptor (beta chain) comes out of a study of low-dose radiotherapy and immunotherapy resistance in tumors. Study details: Given every two weeks, intravenous cyclophosphamide 200 mg/m2 preceded radiation and immunotherapy by one day. Each patient took aspirin at a dose of 300 mg by mouth once daily over the course of four cycles, with dosing beginning on cycle 1 day 1.

Time point denoted: after trial treatment. The treatment here: LDRT plus nivolumab, ipilimumab, low-dose cyclophosphamide and aspirin (RACIN trial). Ipilimumab, nivolumab, aspirin, low-dose cyclophosphamide and low-dose radiotherapy were administered to donors. A note on this clonotype: It differs at one base from a far larger clone, so likely a read error.

Germline loops: CDR1 PRHDT, CDR2 FYEKMQ (reference sequence). The CDR3 length is 16 residues. First-strand cDNA relied on TRAV- and TRBV-specific primers spanning alpha and beta chains. TCR amplification used about 18 PCR cycles, a constant-region primer and a V-primer adapter. TCRdb called the reads again in MiXCR, with one record for every CDR3 protein. In the table there are tens of thousands of distinct CDR3 sequences, 15% to 20% of which are singletons. The sample here was PBMCs, taken after low-dose radiotherapy plus immunotherapy. The J gene is TRBJ2-7, the V gene TRBV13; 10 nucleotides align to TRBD1. This clonotype was sampled from a male donor with prostate cancer. The CDR3 bases are TGTGCCGGCAGTGATTGGGGACAGGGGAAATCCTACGAGCAGTACTTC. Translating gives CAGSDWGQGKSYEQYF.